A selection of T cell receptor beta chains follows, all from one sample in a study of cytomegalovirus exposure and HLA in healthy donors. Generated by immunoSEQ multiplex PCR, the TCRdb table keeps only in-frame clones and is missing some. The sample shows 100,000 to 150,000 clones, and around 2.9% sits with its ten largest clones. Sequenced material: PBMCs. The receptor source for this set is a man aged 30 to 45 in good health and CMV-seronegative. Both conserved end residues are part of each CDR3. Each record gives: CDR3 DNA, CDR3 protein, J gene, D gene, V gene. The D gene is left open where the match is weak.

CDR3nt: TGTGCCTGGAGTGTAGGGGAACGGGGGGCAGAGACCCAGTACTTC; CDR3aa: CAWSVGERGAETQYF; j_gene: TRBJ2-5; d_gene: -; v_gene: TRBV30
CDR3nt: TGTGCCAGCTCACCGGAGACCCTGAACCTCTACGAGCAGTACTTC; CDR3aa: CASSPETLNLYEQYF; j_gene: TRBJ2-7; d_gene: -; v_gene: TRBV18
CDR3nt: TGTGCCAGTAGGAAGGGGCAGGGGACCTCCTACGAGCAGTACTTC; CDR3aa: CASRKGQGTSYEQYF; j_gene: TRBJ2-7; d_gene: -; v_gene: TRBV19
CDR3nt: TGTGCCAGCAGCTCAAGACAGGGGTCGACTGGGGCCAACGTCCTGACTTTC; CDR3aa: CASSSRQGSTGANVLTF; j_gene: TRBJ2-6; d_gene: TRBD1; v_gene: TRBV7-9
CDR3nt: TGTGCCAGCAGCTTACAGGGGGGAAATTACGAGCAGTACTTC; CDR3aa: CASSLQGGNYEQYF; j_gene: TRBJ2-7; d_gene: -; v_gene: TRBV11-2
CDR3nt: TGTGCCAGCAGTTACTCGCTACCGGGAGGGGTTACGCAGTATTTT; CDR3aa: CASSYSLPGGVTQYF; j_gene: TRBJ2-3; d_gene: TRBD2; v_gene: TRBV6-5
CDR3nt: TGTGCCAGCAGTTTTCCAGGGCAGGGAGGCTACACCTTC; CDR3aa: CASSFPGQGGYTF; j_gene: TRBJ1-2; d_gene: -; v_gene: TRBV6-5
CDR3nt: TGCAGCGTTGTCGACAGGGGGTATGGGGCCAACGTCCTGACTTTC; CDR3aa: CSVVDRGYGANVLTF; j_gene: TRBJ2-6; d_gene: TRBD1; v_gene: TRBV29-1
CDR3nt: TGTGCCACCAGCAGAGACCGGGCAGGGACTGAAGCTTTCTTT; CDR3aa: CATSRDRAGTEAFF; j_gene: TRBJ1-1; d_gene: -; v_gene: TRBV15
CDR3nt: TGCAGCGGGGACAGGGGGAGCGATGGCTACACCTTC; CDR3aa: CSGDRGSDGYTF; j_gene: TRBJ1-2; d_gene: TRBD1; v_gene: TRBV29-1
CDR3nt: TGTGCCAGCAGTTACTCGAACAGGGGGGCTGAAGCTTTCTTT; CDR3aa: CASSYSNRGAEAFF; j_gene: TRBJ1-1; d_gene: TRBD1; v_gene: TRBV6-6
CDR3nt: TGTGCCAGCAGCAGCGATCAGGGGCCTTCCCCTTACGAGCAGTACTTC; CDR3aa: CASSSDQGPSPYEQYF; j_gene: TRBJ2-7; d_gene: -; v_gene: TRBV11-2
CDR3nt: TGTGCCAGCAGCTTGGCATTAGCGGGAGCCCAAGAGACCCAGTACTTC; CDR3aa: CASSLALAGAQETQYF; j_gene: TRBJ2-5; d_gene: TRBD2; v_gene: TRBV5-4
CDR3nt: TGTGCCTGGAGCCGCCAAACAGGGGGTTTCTTTTTT; CDR3aa: CAWSRQTGGFFF; j_gene: TRBJ1-4; d_gene: TRBD1; v_gene: TRBV30
CDR3nt: TGCGCCGCCAGCAGGACGGAGGGTGAGACCCAGTACTTC; CDR3aa: CAASRTEGETQYF; j_gene: TRBJ2-5; d_gene: -; v_gene: TRBV4-1
CDR3nt: TGTGCCAGCAGCCCTCAGGGGGACAGGGTCCTTGGCTATGGCTACACCTTC; CDR3aa: CASSPQGDRVLGYGYTF; j_gene: TRBJ1-2; d_gene: TRBD1; v_gene: TRBV28
CDR3nt: TGTGCCAGCAGCTTTCGACCGGGACAGGGGGCCGGTGGCTACACCTTC; CDR3aa: CASSFRPGQGAGGYTF; j_gene: TRBJ1-2; d_gene: TRBD1; v_gene: TRBV5-4
CDR3nt: TGTGCCAGCAGTTTAATGACAGGCCAGAGGGATGGCTACACCTTC; CDR3aa: CASSLMTGQRDGYTF; j_gene: TRBJ1-2; d_gene: -; v_gene: TRBV28
CDR3nt: TGTGCCTGGAGCATGGGGAGTAACTATGGCTACACCTTC; CDR3aa: CAWSMGSNYGYTF; j_gene: TRBJ1-2; d_gene: -; v_gene: TRBV30
CDR3nt: TGTGCCAGCAGGGAGACGGACAGGAACAATCAGCCCCAGCATTTT; CDR3aa: CASRETDRNNQPQHF; j_gene: TRBJ1-5; d_gene: TRBD1; v_gene: TRBV2
CDR3nt: TGTGCCAGCAGCCAAGAGGGGAGGGGGTCCTCCTACGAGCAGTACTTC; CDR3aa: CASSQEGRGSSYEQYF; j_gene: TRBJ2-7; d_gene: -; v_gene: TRBV4-2
CDR3nt: TGTGCCAGCAGCGCAGATGGCGGTGCCTACGAGCAGTACTTC; CDR3aa: CASSADGGAYEQYF; j_gene: TRBJ2-7; d_gene: -; v_gene: TRBV5-4
CDR3nt: TGTGCCAGCAGTTTAGGGGGGGTGGCGAACACTGAAGCTTTCTTT; CDR3aa: CASSLGGVANTEAFF; j_gene: TRBJ1-1; d_gene: -; v_gene: TRBV28
CDR3nt: TGTGCCATCGGAACAGACAGCTCCTACGAGCAGTACTTC; CDR3aa: CAIGTDSSYEQYF; j_gene: TRBJ2-7; d_gene: -; v_gene: TRBV10-3
CDR3nt: TGTGCCAGCAGCCTTGACAGATCTGAAGCTTTCTTT; CDR3aa: CASSLDRSEAFF; j_gene: TRBJ1-1; d_gene: -; v_gene: TRBV7-9
CDR3nt: TGCGCCAGCAGTCGGGACAGGGAGAACACTGAAGCTTTCTTT; CDR3aa: CASSRDRENTEAFF; j_gene: TRBJ1-1; d_gene: TRBD1; v_gene: TRBV4-1